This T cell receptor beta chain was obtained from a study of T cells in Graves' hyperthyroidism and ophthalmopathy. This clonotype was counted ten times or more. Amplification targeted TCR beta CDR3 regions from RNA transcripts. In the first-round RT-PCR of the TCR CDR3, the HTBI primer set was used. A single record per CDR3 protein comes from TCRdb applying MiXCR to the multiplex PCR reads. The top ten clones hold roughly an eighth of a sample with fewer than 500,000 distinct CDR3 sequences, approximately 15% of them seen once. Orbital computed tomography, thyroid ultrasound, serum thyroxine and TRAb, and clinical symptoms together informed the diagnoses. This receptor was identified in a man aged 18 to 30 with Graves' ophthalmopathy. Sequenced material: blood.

The CDR3 region has the DNA TGTGCCAGCACCGAGGGGAACACTGAAGCTTTCTTT. Its protein product is CASTEGNTEAFF. This chain uses TRBV6-1 with TRBJ1-1; D call uncertain. Per the germline V gene, CDR1 is MNHNS and CDR2 is SASEGT. The CDR3 loop spans 12 amino acids. The V gene lost 7 bases and the J gene lost 1 base, with 7 bases spanning the gap.